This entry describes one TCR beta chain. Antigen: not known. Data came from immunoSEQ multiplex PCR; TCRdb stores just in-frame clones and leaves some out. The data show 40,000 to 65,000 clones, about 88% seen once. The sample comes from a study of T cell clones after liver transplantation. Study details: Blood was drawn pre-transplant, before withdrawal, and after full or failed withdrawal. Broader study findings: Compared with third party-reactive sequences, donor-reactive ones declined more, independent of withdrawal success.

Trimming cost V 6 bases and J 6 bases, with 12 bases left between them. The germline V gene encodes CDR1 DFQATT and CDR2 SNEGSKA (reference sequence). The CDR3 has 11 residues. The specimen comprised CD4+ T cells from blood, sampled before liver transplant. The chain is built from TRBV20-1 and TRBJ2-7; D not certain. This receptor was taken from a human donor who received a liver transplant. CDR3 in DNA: TGCAGTGCCACCAATCGATTCGAGCAGTACTTC. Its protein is CSATNRFEQYF.